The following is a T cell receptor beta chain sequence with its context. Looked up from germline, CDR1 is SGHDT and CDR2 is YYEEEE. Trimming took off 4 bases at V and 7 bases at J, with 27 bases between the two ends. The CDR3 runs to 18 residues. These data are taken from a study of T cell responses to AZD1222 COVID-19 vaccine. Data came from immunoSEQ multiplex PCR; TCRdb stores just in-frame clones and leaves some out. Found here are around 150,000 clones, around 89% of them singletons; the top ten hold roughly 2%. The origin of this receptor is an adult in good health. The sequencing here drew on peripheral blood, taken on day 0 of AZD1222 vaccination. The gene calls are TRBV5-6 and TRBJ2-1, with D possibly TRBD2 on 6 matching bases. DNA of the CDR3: TGTGCCAGCAGCCCCCTTACAGGAGGGAGTAGAAGAATAAATGAGCAGTTCTTC. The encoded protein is CASSPLTGGSRRINEQFF.